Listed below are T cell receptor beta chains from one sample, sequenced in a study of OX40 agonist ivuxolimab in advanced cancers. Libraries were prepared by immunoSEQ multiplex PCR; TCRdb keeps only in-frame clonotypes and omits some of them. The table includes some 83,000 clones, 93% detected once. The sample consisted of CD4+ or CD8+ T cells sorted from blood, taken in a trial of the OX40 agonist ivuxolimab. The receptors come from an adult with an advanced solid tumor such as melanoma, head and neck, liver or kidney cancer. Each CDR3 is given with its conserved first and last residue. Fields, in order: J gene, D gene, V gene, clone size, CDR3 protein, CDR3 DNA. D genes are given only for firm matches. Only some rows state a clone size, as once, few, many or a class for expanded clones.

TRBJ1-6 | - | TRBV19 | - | CASRVLGQNFHTETNSPLHF | TGTGCCAGTAGAGTCTTGGGGCAGAACTTTCATACTGAGACGAATTCACCCCTCCACTTT
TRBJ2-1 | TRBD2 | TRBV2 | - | CASRASGGVYNEQFF | TGTGCCAGCAGAGCTAGCGGGGGGGTTTACAATGAGCAGTTCTTC
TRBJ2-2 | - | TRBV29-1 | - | CSGLAPNTGELFF | TGCAGCGGTCTGGCCCCGAACACCGGGGAGCTGTTTTTT
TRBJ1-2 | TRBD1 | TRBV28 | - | CASSTAQGGNGYTF | TGTGCCAGCAGCACTGCCCAGGGGGGGAATGGCTACACCTTC
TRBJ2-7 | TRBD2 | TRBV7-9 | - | CASSQNLGLANEQYF | TGTGCCAGCAGCCAAAACCTGGGACTAGCTAACGAGCAGTACTTC
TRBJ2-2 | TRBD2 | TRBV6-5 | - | CASSRSGGAGELFF | TGTGCCAGCAGCCGGAGCGGGGGGGCCGGGGAGCTGTTTTTT
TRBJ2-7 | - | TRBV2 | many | CASREGGRPYEQYF | TGTGCCAGCAGGGAGGGGGGCAGGCCCTACGAGCAGTACTTC
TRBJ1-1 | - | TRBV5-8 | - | CASSLDTGTEAFF | TGTGCCAGCAGCTTGGACACTGGCACTGAAGCTTTCTTT
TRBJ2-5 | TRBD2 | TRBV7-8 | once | CASSPGLAAQETQYF | TGTGCCAGCAGCCCTGGACTAGCGGCACAAGAGACCCAGTACTTC
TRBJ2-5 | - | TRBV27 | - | CASSLRLRETQYF | TGTGCCAGCAGTTTACGGCTCCGAGAGACCCAGTACTTC
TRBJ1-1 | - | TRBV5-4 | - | CASSFANTEAFF | TGTGCCAGCAGCTTCGCGAACACTGAAGCTTTCTTT
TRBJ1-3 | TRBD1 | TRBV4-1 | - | CASSHPQGEAGNTIYF | TGCGCCAGCAGCCATCCACAGGGGGAGGCTGGAAACACCATATATTTT
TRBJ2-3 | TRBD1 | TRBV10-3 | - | CAISESGQGARADTQYF | TGTGCCATCAGTGAGTCGGGGCAGGGGGCGCGGGCAGATACGCAGTATTTT
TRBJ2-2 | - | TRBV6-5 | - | CASSYSVGELFF | TGTGCCAGCAGTTACTCGGTCGGGGAGCTGTTTTTT
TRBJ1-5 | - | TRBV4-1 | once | CASSQAAGISNQPQHF | TGCGCCAGCAGCCAAGCCGCGGGGATTAGCAATCAGCCCCAGCATTTT
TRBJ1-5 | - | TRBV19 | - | CASSAQGESNQPQHF | TGTGCCAGTAGTGCACAGGGAGAGAGCAATCAGCCCCAGCATTTT
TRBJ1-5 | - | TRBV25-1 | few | CASSVGANQPQHF | TGTGCCAGCAGTGTAGGGGCCAATCAGCCCCAGCATTTT
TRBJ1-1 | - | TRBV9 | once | CASTPSPTMNTEAFF | TGTGCCAGCACCCCAAGCCCCACAATGAACACTGAAGCTTTCTTT
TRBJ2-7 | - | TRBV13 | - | CASSLGVTGTEYF | TGTGCCAGCAGCTTGGGGGTGACTGGGACGGAGTACTTC
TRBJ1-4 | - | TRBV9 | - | CASSGPRDTNEKLFF | TGTGCCAGCAGCGGCCCCAGGGATACTAATGAAAAACTGTTTTTT
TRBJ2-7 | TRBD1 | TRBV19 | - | CASSKDPTPGQPTYEQYF | TGTGCCAGTAGTAAAGACCCGACCCCGGGACAGCCCACCTACGAGCAGTACTTC
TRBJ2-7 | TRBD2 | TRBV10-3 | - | CAISGGSGARGGEQYF | TGTGCCATCAGTGGGGGTAGCGGAGCCCGCGGGGGCGAGCAGTACTTC
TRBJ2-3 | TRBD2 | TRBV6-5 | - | CASSYLSRGDTQYF | TGTGCCAGCAGTTATCTCTCGCGGGGGGATACGCAGTATTTT
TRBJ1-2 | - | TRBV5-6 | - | CASTLGSSYGYTF | TGTGCCAGCACCTTGGGCTCTTCCTATGGCTACACCTTC
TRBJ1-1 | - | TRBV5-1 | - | CASRLSQTAFF | TGCGCCAGCAGACTTAGCCAAACTGCTTTCTTT
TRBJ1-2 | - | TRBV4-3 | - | CASSQGRDNYGYTF | TGCGCCAGCAGCCAAGGCCGGGACAACTATGGCTACACCTTC
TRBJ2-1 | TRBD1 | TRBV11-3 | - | CASSPIDRVTYNEQFF | TGTGCCAGCAGCCCTATCGACAGGGTTACCTACAATGAGCAGTTCTTC
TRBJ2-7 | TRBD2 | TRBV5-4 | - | CASSGGTSGSYEQYF | TGTGCCAGCAGCGGGGGGACTAGCGGGAGCTACGAGCAGTACTTC
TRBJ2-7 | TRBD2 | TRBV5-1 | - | CASSPSGGPSYEQYF | TGCGCCAGCAGCCCCAGCGGGGGGCCTAGCTACGAGCAGTACTTC
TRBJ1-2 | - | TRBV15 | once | CATSRDSGDGYTF | TGTGCCACCAGCAGAGATTCGGGTGATGGCTACACCTTC
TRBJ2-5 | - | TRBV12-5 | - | CASGSGGAGKETQYF | TGTGCTAGTGGTTCAGGGGGAGCGGGGAAAGAGACCCAGTACTTC
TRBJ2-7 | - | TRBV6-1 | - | CASSDRGAIGYEQYF | TGTGCCAGCAGTGACAGGGGGGCCATAGGGTACGAGCAGTACTTC
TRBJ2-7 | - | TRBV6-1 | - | CASSERVPYEQYF | TGTGCCAGCAGTGAAAGGGTACCCTACGAGCAGTACTTC
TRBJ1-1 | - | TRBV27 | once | CASSLSPQVTEAFF | TGTGCCAGCAGTTTATCCCCCCAAGTCACTGAAGCTTTCTTT
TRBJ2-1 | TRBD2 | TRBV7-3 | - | CASSLASGHNEQFF | TGTGCCAGCAGCTTAGCTAGCGGCCACAATGAGCAGTTCTTC
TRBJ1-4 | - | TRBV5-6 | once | CASSLEGTTNEKLFF | TGTGCCAGCAGCTTGGAGGGGACAACTAATGAAAAACTGTTTTTT
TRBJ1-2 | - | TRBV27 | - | CASSPGYGYTF | TGTGCCAGCAGCCCAGGTTATGGCTACACCTTC
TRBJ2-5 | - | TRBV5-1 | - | CASSLEGGPSETQYF | TGCGCCAGCAGCTTGGAGGGGGGGCCGAGTGAGACCCAGTACTTC
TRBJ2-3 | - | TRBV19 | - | CASSMSTQGTDTQYF | TGTGCCAGTAGTATGAGTACCCAGGGGACAGATACGCAGTATTTT
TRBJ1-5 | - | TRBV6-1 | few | CASSEWERQPQHF | TGTGCCAGCAGTGAATGGGAGCGACAGCCCCAGCATTTT